This TCR beta chain was captured in a study of cytomegalovirus exposure and HLA in healthy donors. Study-wide points: As a later analysis showed, a missense DCLRE1C variant was linked to trimming of TCR beta V- and J-genes. Sequencing artifact likely explains a cluster of highly shared sequence variants.

In this sample, this clone turned up once. Its antigen remains unknown. The CDR3 length is 14 residues. With V trimmed by 1 base and J by 6 bases, 1 base remained unmatched. Germline V gene data show CDR1 as LGHNT and CDR2 as FRNRAP. With 60 Vbeta and 13 Jbeta primers, the PCR was carried out. Sequencing was performed with immunoSEQ multiplex PCR; in TCRdb, only in-frame clones are kept and a portion is missing. The table includes roughly 200,000 clones, about four fifths detected once. This sequence was found in a man between 45 and 60 years old in good health and CMV-seronegative. The chain joins TRBV12-5 to TRBJ1-5, with 9 bases lining up with TRBD1. Sequencing was performed on PBMCs. This CDR3 reads CASGLGTGAQPQHF. In DNA, the CDR3 is TGTGCTAGTGGTTTGGGGACAGGGGCTCAGCCCCAGCATTTT.